This T cell receptor beta chain was retrieved from a study of identical twins. Points from the study as a whole: Modelling underestimated the level of out-of-frame TCR alpha sharing observed in monozygotic twins.

V lost 6 bases to trimming and J lost 5 bases; unmatched junction nucleotides: 6. The CDR3 length is 13 residues. This clonotype came up many times. Antigen unknown. TCRdb called the 5' RACE reads again in MiXCR, with one record for every CDR3 protein. The data show some 1,600,000 distinct CDR3 sequences, with roughly 35% seen just once and around 0.3% held by the top ten. The chain is built from TRBV12-3 or TRBV12-4 and TRBJ1-2; 7 nucleotides match TRBD1. This sequence was found in a newborn girl in good health. The material sequenced was cord blood. The CDR3 here is CASRPGQEYGYTF. In DNA form, the CDR3 reads TGTGCCAGCAGGCCAGGACAGGAATATGGCTACACCTTC.